The text below deals with one T cell receptor (beta chain). Its antigen remains unknown. The germline CDR1 and CDR2 sequences are GTSNPN and SVGIG (reference sequence). This CDR3 has 11 amino acids. The V end was cut by 2 bases, the J end by 3 bases, with 5 bases between. This sample was taken from a study of beta chain features in type 1 diabetes. What was sequenced were expressed TCRB transcripts, since all of the isolated RNA had been reverse transcribed. Produced via immunoSEQ multiplex PCR; TCRdb's table is partial and in-frame only. In the table there are 280,000 or so clones, roughly 15% of which are singletons. The study's findings and limits: More deletions and fewer insertions at VDJ junctions were seen in type 1 diabetes patients. When Type 1 diabetes patients were examined, their TCRB CDR3s proved moderately but significantly shorter in all four CD4+ subsets. Naive, central memory and regulatory TCRB repertoires appeared more similar among patients than healthy donors.

The material sequenced was naive CD4+ T cells from blood. The genes are TRBV30 and TRBJ2-7; D not resolved. This receptor was taken from a man aged 18 to 35 with type 1 diabetes. Here the CDR3 DNA reads TGTGCCTGGAGTCTCCGCTACGAGCAGTACTTC. Residues: CAWSLRYEQYF.